The present T cell receptor (beta chain) was sequenced within a study of vaccination effects on CD4 cells after COVID-19. Study context: The second dose preceded post-vaccine samples by a median of 72 days.

Culture lasted roughly eleven days before CD4+ T cell isolation. Each participant received a vaccine that was either BNT162b2 or mRNA-1273, given as two doses. In the case of this clone: The target antigen is unknown.

The germline gives CDR1 LGHNA, CDR2 YNFKEQ. This CDR3 is 15 amino acids long. V was shortened by 0 bases and J by 0 bases, with 9 bases between the two germline ends. Only in-frame clones appear in the TCRdb table, and some are missing; sequencing was by immunoSEQ multiplex PCR. This table has over 45,000 clones, about 70% appearing once. The origin of this receptor is a human donor who received a COVID-19 vaccine. The specimen was CD4+ T cells from PBMCs cultured without peptide, collected after COVID-19 vaccination. V gene TRBV4-2 combines with J gene TRBJ2-7; no clear D. The CDR3 DNA is TGTGCCAGCAGCCAAGATACGGACCCCTCCTACGAGCAGTACTTC. Translation: CASSQDTDPSYEQYF.